Each of the 4 T cell receptor beta chains below was sequenced from the same sample in a study of cytomegalovirus exposure and HLA in healthy donors. The PCR was carried out with 60 Vbeta primers and 13 Jbeta primers. Method: immunoSEQ multiplex PCR; TCRdb's copy keeps in-frame clones and lacks some. In the table there are 65,000 to 85,000 clones, roughly four fifths of which are singletons. Sequencing was performed on PBMCs. The receptors were sampled from a male donor in good health and CMV-seropositive.

The V and J genes are TRBV11-2 and TRBJ2-2; unclear D gene. V was shortened by 1 base and J by 6 bases, with 3 bases between the two germline ends. CDR3 size: 12 residues. Per the germline V gene, CDR1 is SGHAT and CDR2 is FQNNGV. The CDR3 here is CASSLASGELFF. The CDR3 DNA reads as TGTGCCAGCAGCTTAGCATCCGGGGAGCTGTTTTTT.

The gene calls are TRBV5-1 and TRBJ2-1; 14 bases are shared with TRBD2. The ends lost 0 bases at V and 4 bases at J; junction bases unmatched: 3. This CDR3 has 17 residues. Per germline, CDR1 SGHRS and CDR2 YFSETQ. The CDR3 nucleotides read TGCGCCAGCAGCTTGGACAGGACTAGCGGGGGGTACAATGAGCAGTTCTTC. This codes for CASSLDRTSGGYNEQFF.

The chain links TRBV7-2 to TRBJ2-4, with 9 bases fitting TRBD2. Germline lookup yields CDR1 SGHTA and CDR2 FQGNSA. V lost 3 bases to trimming and J lost 7 bases; unmatched junction nucleotides: 16. This CDR3 is 18 amino acids long. This chain's CDR3 is CASSFAGVAGGRDNIQYF. The CDR3, as DNA: TGTGCCAGCAGCTTCGCCGGAGTGGCGGGGGGGCGAGACAACATTCAGTACTTC.

This chain links TRBV27 with TRBJ2-3; 12 bases are a match to TRBD2. The CDR3 spans 15 residues. The germline gives CDR1 MNHEY, CDR2 SMNVEV (reference sequence). Trimming took 5 bases from V and 7 from J; bases not matched to a gene: 7. As DNA, the CDR3 is TGTGCCAGCAGTCCCCTAGCGGGAGGGCCGAATACGCAGTATTTT. This codes for CASSPLAGGPNTQYF.